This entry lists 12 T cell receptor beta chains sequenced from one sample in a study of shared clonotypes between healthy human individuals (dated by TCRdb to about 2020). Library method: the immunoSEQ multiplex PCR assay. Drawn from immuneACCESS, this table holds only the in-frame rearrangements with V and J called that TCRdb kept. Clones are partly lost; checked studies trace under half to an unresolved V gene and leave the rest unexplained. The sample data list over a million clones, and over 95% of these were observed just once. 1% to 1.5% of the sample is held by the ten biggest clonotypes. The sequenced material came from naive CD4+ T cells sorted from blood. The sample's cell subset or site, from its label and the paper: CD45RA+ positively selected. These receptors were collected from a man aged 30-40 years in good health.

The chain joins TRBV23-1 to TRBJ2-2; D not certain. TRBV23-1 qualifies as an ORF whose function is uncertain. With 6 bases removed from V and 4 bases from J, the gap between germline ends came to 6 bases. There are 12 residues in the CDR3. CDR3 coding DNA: TGCGCCAGCAGCATATTCACCGGGGAGCTGTTTTTT. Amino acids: CASSIFTGELFF.

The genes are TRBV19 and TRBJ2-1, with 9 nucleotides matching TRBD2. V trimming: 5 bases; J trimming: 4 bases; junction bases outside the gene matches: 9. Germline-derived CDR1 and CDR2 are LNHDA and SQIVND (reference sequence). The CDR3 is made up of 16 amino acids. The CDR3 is CASSPSSGSRYNEQFF. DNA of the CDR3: TGTGCCAGTAGTCCGAGTAGCGGGAGTCGTTACAATGAGCAGTTCTTC.

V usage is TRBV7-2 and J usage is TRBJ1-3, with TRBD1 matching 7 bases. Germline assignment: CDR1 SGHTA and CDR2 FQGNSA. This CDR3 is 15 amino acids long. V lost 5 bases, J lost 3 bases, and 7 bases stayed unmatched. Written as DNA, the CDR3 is TGTGCCAGCAGCCCCCATCAGGGGGGTGGAAACACCATATATTTT. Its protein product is CASSPHQGGGNTIYF.

CDR3: CASSSTGVGGYNEQFF. The DNA for the CDR3 is TGTGCCAGCAGCTCCACAGGGGTGGGTGGGTACAATGAGCAGTTCTTC. The chain employs TRBV11-3 and TRBJ2-1; 7 bases match TRBD1. This CDR3 is 16 amino acids long. V gave up 4 bases and J gave up 4 bases; unmatched junction bases: 10. Germline-derived CDR1 and CDR2 are SGHNT and YENEEA.

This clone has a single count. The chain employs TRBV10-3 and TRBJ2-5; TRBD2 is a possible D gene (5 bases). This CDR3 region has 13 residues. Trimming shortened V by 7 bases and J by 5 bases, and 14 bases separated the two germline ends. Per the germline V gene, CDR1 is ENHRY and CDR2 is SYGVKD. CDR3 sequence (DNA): TGTGCCATCAACAAGTCTAGCAGGGAGACCCAGTACTTC. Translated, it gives CAINKSSRETQYF.

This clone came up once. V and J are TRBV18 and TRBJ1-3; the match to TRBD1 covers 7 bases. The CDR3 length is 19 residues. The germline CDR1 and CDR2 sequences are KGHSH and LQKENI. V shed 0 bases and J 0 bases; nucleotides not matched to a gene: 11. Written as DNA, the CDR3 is TGTGCCAGCTCACCACCACACACACAGGGGTTTCCCTCTGGAAACACCATATATTTT. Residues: CASSPPHTQGFPSGNTIYF.

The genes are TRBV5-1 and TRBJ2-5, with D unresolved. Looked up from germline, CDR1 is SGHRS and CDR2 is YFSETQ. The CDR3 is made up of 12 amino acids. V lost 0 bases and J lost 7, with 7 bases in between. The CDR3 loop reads CASSLGLTTQYF. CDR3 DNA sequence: TGCGCCAGCAGCTTGGGTCTCACGACCCAGTACTTC.

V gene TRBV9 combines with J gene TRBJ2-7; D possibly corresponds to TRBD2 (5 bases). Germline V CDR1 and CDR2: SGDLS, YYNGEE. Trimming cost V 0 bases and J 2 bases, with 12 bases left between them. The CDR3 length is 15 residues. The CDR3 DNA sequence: TGTGCCAGCAGCGTAGATGGGAGAGTGACCTACGAGCAGTACTTC. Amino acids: CASSVDGRVTYEQYF.

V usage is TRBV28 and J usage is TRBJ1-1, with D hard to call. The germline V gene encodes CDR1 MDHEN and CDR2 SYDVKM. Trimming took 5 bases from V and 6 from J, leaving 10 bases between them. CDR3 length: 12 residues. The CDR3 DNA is TGTGCCAGCAGTCCCCCGCTGGCTGAAGCTTTCTTT. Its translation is CASSPPLAEAFF.

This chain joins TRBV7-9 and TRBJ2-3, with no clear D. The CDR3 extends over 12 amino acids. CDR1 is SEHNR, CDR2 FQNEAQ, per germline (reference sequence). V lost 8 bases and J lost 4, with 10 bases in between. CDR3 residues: CASFLVSDTQYF. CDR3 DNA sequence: TGTGCCAGCTTTTTGGTTTCAGATACGCAGTATTTT.

DNA of the CDR3: TGTGCCAGCAGCTTATCTCGGGACAGCCTCCATAGCAATCAGCCCCAGCATTTT. Protein: CASSLSRDSLHSNQPQHF. The chain joins TRBV7-8 to TRBJ1-5, with 7 bases fitting TRBD1. CDR1 and CDR2 (germline): SGHVS, FQNEAQ. The CDR3 length is 18 residues. Trimming took 2 bases from V and 0 from J; bases not matched to a gene: 10.

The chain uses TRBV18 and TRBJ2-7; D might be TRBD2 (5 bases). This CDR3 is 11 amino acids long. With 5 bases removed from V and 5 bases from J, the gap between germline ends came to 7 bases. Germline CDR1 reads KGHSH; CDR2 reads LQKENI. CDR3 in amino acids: CASSTRDEQYF. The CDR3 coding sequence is TGTGCCAGCTCAACTAGGGACGAGCAGTACTTC.